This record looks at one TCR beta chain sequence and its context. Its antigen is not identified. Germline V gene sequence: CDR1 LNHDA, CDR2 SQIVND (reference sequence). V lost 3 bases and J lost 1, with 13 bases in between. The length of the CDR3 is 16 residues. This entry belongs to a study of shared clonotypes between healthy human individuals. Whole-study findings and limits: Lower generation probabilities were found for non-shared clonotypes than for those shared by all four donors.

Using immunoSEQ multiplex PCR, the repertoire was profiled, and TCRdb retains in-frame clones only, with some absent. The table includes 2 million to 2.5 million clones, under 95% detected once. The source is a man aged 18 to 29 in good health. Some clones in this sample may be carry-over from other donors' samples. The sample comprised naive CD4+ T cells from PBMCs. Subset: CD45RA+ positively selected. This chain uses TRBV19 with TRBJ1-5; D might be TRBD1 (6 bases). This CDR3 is CASSIWGHSSNQPQHF. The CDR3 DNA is TGTGCCAGTAGTATTTGGGGGCACTCCAGCAATCAGCCCCAGCATTTT.